This T cell receptor beta chain came from a study of cytomegalovirus exposure and HLA in healthy donors. CDR3 size: 15 residues. CDR1 and CDR2 from the germline V gene are SEHNR and FQNEAQ (reference sequence). Trimming shortened V by 5 bases and J by 2 bases, and 12 bases separated the two germline ends. Repertoires were generated with immunoSEQ multiplex PCR, while TCRdb's copy carries only in-frame clones and drops some. Here the sample spans about 98,000 clones, around nine tenths being singletons. The study's findings and limits: According to a subsequent analysis, TCR clusters from the first cohort were inclined to appear together in the 100 to 150 validation repertoires. There were 150 or so TCR beta chains listed as cytomegalovirus-associated.

On this clone itself: Antigen specificity is unknown.

The source of this sequence is a woman under 40 in good health and CMV-seronegative. This sequence joins TRBV7-9 and TRBJ2-2; TRBD1 is a possible D gene (6 bases). Sequencing was done on a sample of PBMCs. The CDR3 DNA reads TGTGCCAGCAGCCTCGGGACACTAAACACCGGGGAGCTGTTTTTT. This codes for CASSLGTLNTGELFF.